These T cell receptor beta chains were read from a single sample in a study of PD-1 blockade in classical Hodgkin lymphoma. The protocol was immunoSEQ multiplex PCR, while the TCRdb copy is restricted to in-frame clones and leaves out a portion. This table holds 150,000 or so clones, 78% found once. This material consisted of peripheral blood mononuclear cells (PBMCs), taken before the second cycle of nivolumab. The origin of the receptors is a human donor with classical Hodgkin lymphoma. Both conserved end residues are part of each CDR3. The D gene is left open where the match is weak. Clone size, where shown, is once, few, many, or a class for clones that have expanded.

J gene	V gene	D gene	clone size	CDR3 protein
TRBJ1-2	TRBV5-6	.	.	CASSLENYGYTF
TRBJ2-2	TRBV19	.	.	CASGRGRAGELFF
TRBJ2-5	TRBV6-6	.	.	CASSYGKETQYF
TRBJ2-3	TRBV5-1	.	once	CASSLGGVSGAADTQYF
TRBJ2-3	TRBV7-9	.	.	CASSPTSFTDTQYF
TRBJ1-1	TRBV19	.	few	CASTPTLNTEAFF
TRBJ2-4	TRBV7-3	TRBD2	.	CASRWASGKLAKNIQYF
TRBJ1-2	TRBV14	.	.	CASSLLGGPNYGYTF
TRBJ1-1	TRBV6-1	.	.	CASSSEAEAFF
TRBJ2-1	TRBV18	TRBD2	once	CASSPATSGNEQFF
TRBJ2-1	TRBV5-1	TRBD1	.	CASSRDRGSYNEQFF
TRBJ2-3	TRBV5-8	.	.	CASSLRTTSSTDTQYF
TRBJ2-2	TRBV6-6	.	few	CASSYTAGPGELFF
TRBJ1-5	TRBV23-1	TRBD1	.	CASTPRGTGNLSNQPQHF
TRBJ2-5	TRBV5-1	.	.	CASTWDGSSQTQYF
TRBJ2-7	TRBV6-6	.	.	CASSVIAVSYEQYF
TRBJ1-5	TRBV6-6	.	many	CASSSGNQPQHF
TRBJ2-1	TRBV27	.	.	CASSSRLLGSQFF
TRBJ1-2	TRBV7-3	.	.	CASSLGAGTYYGYTF
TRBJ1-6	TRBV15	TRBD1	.	CATSRKKGQNYNSPLHF
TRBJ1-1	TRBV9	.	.	CASSVAPVEDVNTEAFF
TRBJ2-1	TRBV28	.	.	CASTPYVGNEQFF
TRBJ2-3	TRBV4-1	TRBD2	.	CASSQRAGWTSRSTDTQYF
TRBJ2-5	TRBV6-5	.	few	CASSSSLGWQETQYF
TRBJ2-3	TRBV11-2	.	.	CASSADSSGTDTQYF
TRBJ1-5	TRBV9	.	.	CASSVGQMDQPQHF
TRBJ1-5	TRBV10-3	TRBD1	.	CAIRGTELGPQHF
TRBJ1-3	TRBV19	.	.	CASSISRAGNTIYF
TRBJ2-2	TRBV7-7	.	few	CASSPSNTGELFF
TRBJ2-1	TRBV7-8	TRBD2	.	CASSLPRGGTRTTEQFF
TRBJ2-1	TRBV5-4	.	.	CASSLPGQYNEQFF
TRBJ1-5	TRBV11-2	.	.	CASSLAQNQPQHF
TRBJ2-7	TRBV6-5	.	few	CASSSGQFSYEQYF
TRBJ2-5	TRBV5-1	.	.	CASSGTIRQETQYF
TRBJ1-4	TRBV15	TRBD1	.	CATSWRQGTNEKLFF
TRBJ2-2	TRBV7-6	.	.	CASSPRGESTGELFF
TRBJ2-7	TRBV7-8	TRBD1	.	CASSLESQGARSYEQYF
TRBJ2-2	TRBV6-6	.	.	CASTDYQILTGELFF
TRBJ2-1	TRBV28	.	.	CASRGPGRSYNEQFF
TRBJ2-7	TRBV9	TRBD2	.	CASSATSGSWEQYF
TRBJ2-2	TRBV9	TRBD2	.	CASSVTSGVLAGELFF
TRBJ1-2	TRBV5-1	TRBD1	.	CASSLRDRVSHNYGYTF
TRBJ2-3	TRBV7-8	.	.	CASSLILVDTDTQYF
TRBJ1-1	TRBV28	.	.	CASSFSEIEAFF
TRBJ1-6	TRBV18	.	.	CASSPRDVGSPLHF
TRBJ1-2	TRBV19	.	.	CASSPGIYGYTF
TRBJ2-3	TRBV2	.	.	CASRGGPSTDTQYF
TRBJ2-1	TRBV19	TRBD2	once	CASSMPSGRSYNEQFF
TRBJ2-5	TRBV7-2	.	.	CASSLRTGPGGYQETQYF
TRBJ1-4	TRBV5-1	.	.	CASSFGTTNEKLFF
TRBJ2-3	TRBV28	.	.	CASRLRGTDTQYF
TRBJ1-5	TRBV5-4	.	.	CASSFGGDNQPQHF
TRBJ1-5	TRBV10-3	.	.	CAISGRSNQPQHF
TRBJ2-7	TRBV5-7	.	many	CASSWGAGGYEQYF
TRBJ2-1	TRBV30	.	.	CACRRLGDEQFF